This entry lists 6 T cell receptor beta chains sequenced from one sample in a study of blood T cell repertoires in COVID-19. Sequencing was performed with immunoSEQ multiplex PCR; in TCRdb, only in-frame clones are kept and a portion is missing. The top ten clones hold under 7.5% of a sample with about 100,000 clones, roughly 92% of them seen once. The sequenced sample consisted of peripheral blood. These receptors all stem from a man aged 65-85 years with acute or convalescent COVID-19.

The chain has TRBV29-1 and TRBJ1-1, with TRBD1 matching over 8 bases. V lost 6 bases to trimming and J lost 7 bases; unmatched junction nucleotides: 13. Per the germline V gene, CDR1 is SQVTM and CDR2 is ANQGSEA. The CDR3 extends over 14 amino acids. CDR3 sequence (DNA): TGCAGCGTACGTTTAGGACAGGGCAAGTTTGAAGCTTTCTTT. Its translation is CSVRLGQGKFEAFF.

This chain uses TRBV27 with TRBJ1-4; 7 bases are a match to TRBD1. The CDR3 totals 14 residues. CDR1 MNHEY and CDR2 SMNVEV come from the germline V gene (reference sequence). V lost 6 bases to trimming and J lost 7 bases; unmatched junction nucleotides: 8. The DNA of the CDR3 is TGTGCCAGCAGCCGCGACAGGGTCAGTGAAAAACTGTTTTTT. Residues: CASSRDRVSEKLFF.

V is TRBV6-2 or TRBV6-3 and J is TRBJ1-1; the D is unclear. V lost 5 bases and J 6 bases, leaving 25 bases between the germline ends. Germline V gene sequence: CDR1 MNHEY, CDR2 SVGEGT. This CDR3 has 17 residues. The chain's CDR3 is CASSLSTVSGKGAEAFF. The CDR3 DNA reads TGTGCCAGCAGTCTTTCGACTGTTTCGGGAAAAGGTGCTGAAGCTTTCTTT.

The chain uses TRBV5-1 and TRBJ1-1; TRBD1 agrees at 7 bases. Germline CDR1 SGHRS, CDR2 YFSETQ. This CDR3 is built from 16 residues. Losses at the gene ends were 5 bases for V and 1 base for J; bases not matched to a gene: 11. CDR3 sequence: CASRKQGQGWNTEAFF. CDR3 bases: TGCGCCAGCAGGAAACAGGGGCAGGGATGGAACACTGAAGCTTTCTTT.

The rearrangement joins TRBV29-1 to TRBJ2-1; D perhaps matches TRBD1 (6 bases). This CDR3 is 12 amino acids long. Germline V gives CDR1 SQVTM, CDR2 ANQGSEA. With 7 bases removed from V and 8 bases from J, the gap between germline ends came to 15 bases. The DNA of the CDR3 is TGCAGCGCAGACCAGGGGAGTGATGAGCAGTTCTTC. Its protein is CSADQGSDEQFF.

CDR3 protein: CASSEIQGLGYTF. CDR3 in DNA: TGTGCCAGCAGTGAAATCCAGGGTTTAGGTTACACCTTC. V and J are TRBV25-1 and TRBJ1-2; tentatively, D is TRBD1 (5 bases). The CDR3 length is 13 residues. Trimming removed 2 bases from V and 11 bases from J, with 15 bases in between. Germline CDR1 is MGHDK and CDR2 is SYGVNS.